This T cell receptor (beta chain) came from a study of neoadjuvant anti-PD-1 for oral cavity cancer. Some clones are missing from TCRdb's copy, which holds only in-frame ones; the method was immunoSEQ multiplex PCR. The sample has several thousand clones, around 72% seen once. The study, taken as a whole, reports: TCR analyses covered only three patients per response group.

To note about this clone: Its target is not known.

Germline CDR1 SGHRS, CDR2 YFSETQ. V dropped 3 bases and J dropped 12 bases, with 13 bases sitting between them. CDR3 length: 12 amino acids. The chain couples TRBV5-1 to TRBJ2-1; D is perhaps TRBD2 (7 bases). The clonotype comes from a person between 35 and 79 years old with oral cavity squamous cell carcinoma. The sample in question was PBMCs, obtained before nivolumab (anti-PD-1) treatment. The CDR3 region has the DNA TGCGCCAGCAGCTATCAGGGGAGGGGGCAGTTCTTC. Its translation: CASSYQGRGQFF.